The T cell receptor beta chain described here comes from a study of T cells after posttransplantation cyclophosphamide (dated by TCRdb to 2015 to 2016). In the study overall: The study tracked T cell repertoire reconstitution by TRB sequencing after myeloablative bone marrow transplantation using posttransplantation cyclophosphamide as GVHD prophylaxis. In 3 patients, up to about 3 additional blood samples taken between 2 and 5.2 years after transplant also underwent TRB sequencing, as did pretransplant blood from 4 patients. TRB sequencing was performed on blood from all 35 or so PTCy patients with 1-year posttransplant specimens. Public TRB sequences were compared against a database of over 3,500 sequences linked to responses to pathogens, tumor antigens, self-antigens and alloantigens. Because TRA and TRB clonality were tightly correlated in 9 or 10 samples, subsequent TCR analyses were focused on TRB only. Samples from about 37 PTCy-treated patients and under 20 related bone marrow donors of those patients were subjected to antigen receptor sequencing. Broad study findings and their caveats: Across about 40 patients, TRB clonality was highly associated with recipient CMV seropositivity and CMV reactivation, and PTCy diversity was similar to diversity in CNI/methotrexate controls. The TRB repertoires of T cells infiltrating skin or the GI tract showed only limited overlap with the TRB repertoires found in blood. Donor-recipient similarity was low at 1-2 months but increased during the first year, and donor CD8+ memory clones often dominated later blood repertoires.

As encoded in the germline V gene, CDR1 is MNHEY while CDR2 is SVGAGI. At the junction V is shortened by 4 bases and J by 3 bases, with 15 bases in between. The CDR3 contains 15 residues, cysteine and phenylalanine counted. Only the CDR3 region is kept as DNA, spanning 45 bases read in frame from base 1. Naive T cells were defined as viable CD3+CD4+ or CD3+CD8+ cells that were CCR7+CD45RA+CD45RO-CD95-CD27+CD28+. On the day of marrow donation, related bone marrow donors gave peripheral blood samples. Peripheral blood and bone marrow mononuclear cells were isolated by Ficoll-Hypaque density centrifugation and cryopreserved. Sorting of CD4+ and CD8+ T cells, including naive and memory subsets, was performed by FACS on a FACSAria II. Of note for this clone: The specificity of this receptor is unknown. Nothing much larger sits one base from this clone, and base qualities are not available.

TRB sequencing used genomic DNA with the immunoSEQ assay at survey resolution or the hsTCRB kit. Turning to the authors' computational methods: The immunoSEQ software handled the initial read processing, while the LymphoSeq R package was used for the repertoire analyses. Clonality was computed as 1 minus normalized Shannon entropy, and a Gini coefficient was also calculated for each TRB dataset. To infer phenotypes in unsorted samples, TRB sequences from sorted subsets of the recipient or donor were mapped onto unsorted samples from the same recipient. TCRdb limited this immuneACCESS table to in-frame rearrangements with V and J called. A share of clones is missing; checked studies link under half to unresolved V genes, and the rest is unexplained. That table is the source of V, J and clone size, and D and trimming were worked out from the DNA. Across this sample there are more than 30,000 clones, with about 90% seen only once. Around 0.23% of the sample lies in the top ten.

Sequencing input: naive CD4+ T cells sorted from PBMCs. This chain joins TRBV6-5 to TRBJ1-2, and TRBD1 may be the D gene, going by 5 matching bases. The sequence was collected from a woman aged 60-75 years in good health, CMV-negative, and a related stem cell transplant donor. The CDR3 region reads CASSSPVQGHYGYTF. The nucleotides read TGTGCCAGCAGTTCCCCCGTCCAGGGCCACTATGGCTACACCTTC.